The next 27 T cell receptor beta chains were all read from a single sample in a study of identical twins (dated by TCRdb to about 2016). Library preparation used 5' RACE. TCRdb records Illumina HiSeq 2000 as the sequencer. TCRdb reprocessing: public reads trimmed at Q25 with fastp, clones called with MiXCR, in-frame beta chains kept. Identical CDR3 proteins give one entry, which carries the most common genes and DNA. The sample table holds about 730,000 distinct CDR3 sequences, of which about 20% were seen once. The ten largest clones add up to approximately 4.3% of the sample. The sample was also linked to a second study, of T cells expressing NK-cell markers.

The sequenced material came from PBMCs. These receptors all stem from a woman under 30 in good health.

This clonotype was seen a few times. The V gene is TRBV5-5, the J gene TRBJ1-5, with D perhaps TRBD1 (5 bases). The CDR3 spans 15 residues. Germline V gene data show CDR1 as SGHKS and CDR2 as YYEKEE (reference sequence). Trimming removed 2 bases from V and 0 bases from J, with 9 bases in between. Here the CDR3 DNA reads TGTGCCAGCAGCTTCGCGGGGGTTAGCAATCAGCCCCAGCATTTT. Protein product: CASSFAGVSNQPQHF.

The chain couples TRBV11-2 to TRBJ2-3, with 7 bases fitting TRBD2. V gave up 3 bases and J gave up 1 base; unmatched junction bases: 7. The CDR3 is made up of 16 amino acids. Germline CDR1 is SGHAT and CDR2 is FQNNGV. The CDR3: CASSLGERGGTDTQYF. The DNA of the CDR3 is TGTGCCAGCAGCTTGGGCGAGCGGGGCGGCACAGATACGCAGTATTTT.

This clonotype was seen a handful of times. The genes are TRBV7-9 and TRBJ2-7; D gene unclear. CDR1 SEHNR and CDR2 FQNEAQ come from the germline V gene (reference sequence). Trimming pared 4 bases from V and 6 bases from J, leaving 16 bases between. This CDR3 is 14 amino acids long. As DNA, the CDR3 is TGTGCCAGCAGCTCCGGTGGCCCTCCCACCGAGCAGTACTTC. This encodes CASSSGGPPTEQYF.

Only a few counts were recorded for this clonotype. This sequence joins TRBV10-3 and TRBJ1-5, with a tentative D call TRBD1 (6 bases). This CDR3 has 14 residues. V was clipped by 5 bases and J by 5 bases, with 13 bases between them. The germline CDR1 and CDR2 sequences are ENHRY and SYGVKD. The DNA of the CDR3 is TGTGCCATCAGTCAGGGGCTCGGGGATCAGCCCCAGCATTTT. Its protein is CAISQGLGDQPQHF.

CDR3 DNA sequence: TGTGCCAGCACCTTACAAGGGGTCAGCCAAGAGACCCAGTACTTC. The encoded protein is CASTLQGVSQETQYF. This chain connects TRBV6-2 or TRBV6-3 to TRBJ2-5; tentatively, D is TRBD1 (5 bases). Looked up from germline, CDR1 is MNHEY and CDR2 is SVGEGT. CDR3 length: 15 amino acids. Trimming removed 7 bases at V and 1 base at J, with 16 bases between.

The J gene is TRBJ2-5, the V gene TRBV27, with D possibly matching TRBD2 (6 bases). Trimming cost V 4 bases and J 0 bases, with 12 bases left between them. CDR1 is MNHEY and CDR2 is SMNVEV in the germline V gene (reference sequence). CDR3 length: 15 residues. The CDR3 protein is CASSSGVTYQETQYF. CDR3 nucleotides: TGTGCCAGCAGTTCGGGGGTGACATACCAAGAGACCCAGTACTTC.

In DNA form, the CDR3 reads TGTGCCAGCTACCCGGACAGGGCGGTTTGGTCCGAGCAGTACTTC. It specifies CASYPDRAVWSEQYF. The chain links TRBV27 to TRBJ2-7; TRBD1 aligns across 8 bases. The germline V gene has CDR1 MNHEY and CDR2 SMNVEV (reference sequence). CDR3 length: 15 amino acids. V shed 8 bases and J 6 bases; nucleotides not matched to a gene: 15.

This clonotype was observed a handful of times. The chain uses TRBV12-3 or TRBV12-4 and TRBJ1-1; no firm D call. This CDR3 comprises 11 residues. V was pared by 1 base and J by 11 bases, with 8 bases between. The DNA of the CDR3 is TGTGCCAGCAGTTTAGGACTGAAGGCTTTCTTT. Residues: CASSLGLKAFF.

The CDR3: CASSYSVGGAGAITQYF. CDR3 bases: TGTGCCAGCAGTTACTCTGTCGGGGGCGCGGGGGCGATAACGCAGTATTTT. J is TRBJ2-3 and V is TRBV6-5; perhaps TRBD2 as D (7 bases). This CDR3 contains 17 residues. Germline V gene data show CDR1 as MNHEY and CDR2 as SVGAGI. Trimming took 0 bases from V and 9 from J, leaving 22 bases between them.

The rearrangement links TRBV20-1 to TRBJ2-3; the match to TRBD2 covers 12 bases. This CDR3 is built from 14 residues. J gave up 6 bases and V 4 bases, and 5 bases lay outside the gene matches. Germline V gene sequence: CDR1 DFQATT, CDR2 SNEGSKA (reference sequence). The CDR3 DNA reads as TGCAGTGCTAAGCTAGCGGGGGGGCCCGATACGCAGTATTTT. Translated, it gives CSAKLAGGPDTQYF.

The chain recombines TRBV4-3 with TRBJ2-2; TRBD1 might be the D (7 bases). The ends were cut back, 4 bases at V and 7 bases at J, with 22 bases in the middle. CDR1 is LGHNA and CDR2 is YSLEER in the germline V gene. The CDR3 is 17 residues long. For the CDR3, the DNA is TGCGCCAGCAGCCTCCGACCCGACAGGGAGGCTTTCGGGGAGCTGTTTTTT. Translation gives CASSLRPDREAFGELFF.

V usage is TRBV15 and J usage is TRBJ2-3, with a possible D match to TRBD2 (5 bases). CDR3 length: 16 residues. The V gene's germline CDR1 is LNHNV and CDR2 YYDKDF (reference sequence). V was pared by 0 bases and J by 4 bases, with 14 bases between. In nucleotides, the CDR3 is TGTGCCACCAGCAGAGACCGTGGCGGGCAGGCAGATACGCAGTATTTT. It encodes CATSRDRGGQADTQYF.

This chain uses TRBV4-3 with TRBJ2-1; TRBD1 matches at 11 bases. The V gene's germline CDR1 is LGHNA and CDR2 YSLEER. V shed 5 bases, J shed 10 bases, and the junction held 13 bases outside the gene matches. The CDR3 has 16 amino acids. CDR3 loop: CASSAEPPGQGDEQFF. CDR3 DNA sequence: TGCGCCAGCAGCGCCGAACCTCCGGGACAGGGGGACGAGCAGTTCTTC.

This clonotype was recorded a few times. The junction and the germline gene differ at one end; a read error may be behind it. J is TRBJ2-1 and V is TRBV6-5, with 10 bases matching TRBD1. The CDR3 loop spans 16 amino acids. Germline CDR1 reads MNHEY; CDR2 reads SVGAGI. The CDR3 DNA is TGTGCCAGCAGTTACTCAGGGACAGGGGTAGGGAATGAGCAGTCCTTC. Its protein product is CASSYSGTGVGNEQSF.

This chain joins TRBV20-1 and TRBJ1-5; no reliable D call. Germline V gene data show CDR1 as DFQATT and CDR2 as SNEGSKA (reference sequence). CDR3 size: 13 residues. Trimming stripped 3 bases from V and 2 bases from J, with 8 bases between. In nucleotides, the CDR3 is TGCAGTGCTAGGGACTTCGGCAATCAGCCCCAGCATTTT. Amino acids: CSARDFGNQPQHF.

The J gene is TRBJ2-7, the V gene TRBV20-1; a possible D gene is TRBD1 (5 bases). Germline-derived CDR1 and CDR2 are DFQATT and SNEGSKA (reference sequence). Trimming left V 4 bases short and J 3 bases short, with 16 bases between. The length of the CDR3 is 14 residues. The DNA of the CDR3 is TGCAGTGCTAAAGGGGCAGAATTACTCTACGAGCAGTACTTC. It is translated as CSAKGAELLYEQYF.

This clonotype was observed many times. This rearrangement joins TRBV12-3 or TRBV12-4 to TRBJ2-5; D ambiguous. The CDR3 covers 13 residues. Between the trimmed V and J ends, which lost 3 bases and 5 bases, there was a span of 10 bases. As DNA, the CDR3 is TGTGCCAGCAGTTTTGGGGTCCGGGAGACCCAGTACTTC. It yields the protein CASSFGVRETQYF.

This clonotype has a handful of counts. This sequence joins TRBV12-3 or TRBV12-4 and TRBJ2-1; 12 bases are shared with TRBD2. Unmatched junction bases numbered 3, after V lost 7 bases and J lost 5 bases. The CDR3 covers 14 residues. CDR3 coding DNA: TGTGCCAGCACTAGACTAGCGGGGGACAATGAGCAGTTCTTC. Protein product: CASTRLAGDNEQFF.

This sequence joins TRBV27 and TRBJ1-1; tentative D call: TRBD1 (5 bases). V lost 1 base and J lost 1, with 10 bases in between. This CDR3 is built from 15 residues. Germline V CDR1 and CDR2: MNHEY, SMNVEV (reference sequence). The CDR3 region is CASSLWVGENTEAFF. The CDR3 nucleotides are TGTGCCAGCAGTTTATGGGTAGGGGAGAACACTGAAGCTTTCTTT.

V and J are TRBV5-6 and TRBJ2-3, with 9 nucleotides matching TRBD1. The J segment lost 5 bases and the V segment lost 3 bases, leaving 4 bases of the junction unmatched. The germline V gene has CDR1 SGHDT and CDR2 YYEEEE. The CDR3 runs to 14 residues. Here the CDR3 DNA reads TGTGCCAGCAGCTCTCCGGGACAGGGAGATACGCAGTATTTT. This gives the protein CASSSPGQGDTQYF.

This sequence joins TRBV7-8 and TRBJ2-7; 10 nucleotides line up with TRBD2. The CDR3 consists of 14 residues. V lost 5 bases and J lost 4; bases outside the gene matches: 5. Germline lookup yields CDR1 SGHVS and CDR2 FQNEAQ. The chain's CDR3 is CASSVLAGLYEQYF. CDR3 nucleotide sequence: TGTGCCAGCAGCGTACTAGCGGGGCTGTACGAGCAGTACTTC.

The V call is TRBV5-1, the J call TRBJ2-1; 7 positions match TRBD2. CDR1 is SGHRS and CDR2 is YFSETQ in the germline V gene. Losses at the gene ends were 3 bases for V and 8 bases for J; bases not matched to a gene: 8. The CDR3 runs to 14 residues. The CDR3 sequence: CASSSGGRVHEQFF. CDR3 sequence (DNA): TGCGCCAGCAGCTCCGGGGGGAGAGTCCATGAGCAGTTCTTC.

This clonotype was seen more than once but under ten times. The chain has TRBV6-1 and TRBJ2-2; no firm D call. CDR1 MNHNS and CDR2 SASEGT come from the germline V gene. The CDR3 consists of 15 residues. V was shortened by 7 bases and J by 5 bases, with 17 bases between the two germline ends. For the CDR3, the DNA is TGTGCCAGCACCCTCCAGGCACCGAGGACCGGGGAGCTGTTTTTT. It translates to CASTLQAPRTGELFF.

In its sample, this clonotype was seen many times. The rearrangement uses TRBV27 and TRBJ2-7; 7 nucleotides line up with TRBD2. The CDR3 length is 14 residues. The trim removed 8 bases at V and 0 bases at J, leaving 7 bases unmatched. Germline CDR1 reads MNHEY; CDR2 reads SMNVEV (reference sequence). The chain's CDR3 is CASRRDYHSYEQYF. The CDR3 region has the DNA TGTGCCAGCCGTCGGGACTACCACTCCTACGAGCAGTACTTC.

V and J are TRBV5-1 and TRBJ2-1; 10 positions match TRBD2. V lost 0 bases, J lost 8 bases, and 2 bases stayed unmatched. The CDR3 sequence is 14 residues long. Per the germline V gene, CDR1 is SGHRS and CDR2 is YFSETQ. The CDR3 region has the DNA TGCGCCAGCAGCTTGGGGACTAGCGGCTATGAGCAGTTCTTC. It translates to CASSLGTSGYEQFF. Complete variable domain (other parts from reference TRBV5-1 and TRBJ2-1): KAGVTQTPRYLIKTRGQQVTLSCSPISGHRSVSWYQQTPGQGLQFLFEYFSETQRNKGNFPGRFSGRQFSNSRSEMNVSTLELGDSALYLCASSLGTSGYEQFFGPGTRLTVL.

This clonotype was observed a handful of times. The rearrangement links TRBV6-5 to TRBJ1-2; TRBD1 aligns across 7 bases. The V segment lost 4 bases and the J segment 6 bases; nucleotides outside the gene matches: 5. The CDR3 spans 13 residues. CDR1 is MNHEY, CDR2 SVGAGI, per germline. The CDR3 protein is CASSSPGGNGYTF. In DNA, the CDR3 is TGTGCCAGCAGTTCCCCAGGGGGTAATGGCTACACCTTC.

The gene calls are TRBV5-1 and TRBJ2-2; TRBD2 aligns across 11 bases. Losses at the gene ends were 4 bases for V and 4 bases for J; bases not matched to a gene: 6. The CDR3 has 16 amino acids. CDR1 is SGHRS and CDR2 is YFSETQ in the germline V gene. The CDR3 DNA follows: TGCGCCAGCAGCCTAACCACTAGCGGGGGCACCGGGGAGCTGTTTTTT. Protein sequence: CASSLTTSGGTGELFF.